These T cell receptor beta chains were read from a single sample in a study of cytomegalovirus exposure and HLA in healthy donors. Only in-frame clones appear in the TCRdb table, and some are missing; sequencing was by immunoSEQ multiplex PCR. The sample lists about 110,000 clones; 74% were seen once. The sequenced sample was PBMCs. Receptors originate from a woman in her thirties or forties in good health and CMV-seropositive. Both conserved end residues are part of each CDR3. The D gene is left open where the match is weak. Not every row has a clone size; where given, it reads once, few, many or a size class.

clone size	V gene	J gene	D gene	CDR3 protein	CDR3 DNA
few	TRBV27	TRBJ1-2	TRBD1	CASSPLTGAWRDGYTF	TGTGCCAGCAGTCCTCTGACAGGGGCCTGGAGGGATGGCTACACCTTC
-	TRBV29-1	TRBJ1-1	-	CSVAQGGTEAFF	TGCAGCGTTGCGCAGGGAGGAACTGAAGCTTTCTTT
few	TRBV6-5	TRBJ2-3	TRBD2	CASSSLPGGGRDTQYF	TGTGCCAGCAGTTCCCTCCCGGGCGGGGGGCGGGATACGCAGTATTTT
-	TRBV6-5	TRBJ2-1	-	CASRMGLYNEQFF	TGTGCCAGCAGGATGGGACTGTACAATGAGCAGTTCTTC
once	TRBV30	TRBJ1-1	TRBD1	CAWKPQGASNTEAFF	TGTGCCTGGAAACCCCAGGGGGCGTCGAACACTGAAGCTTTCTTT
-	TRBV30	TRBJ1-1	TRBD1	CAWREGAMNTEAFF	TGTGCCTGGAGGGAGGGGGCTATGAACACTGAAGCTTTCTTT
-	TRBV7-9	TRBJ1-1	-	CASSALDVGNTEAFF	TGTGCCAGCAGCGCTCTAGATGTCGGGAACACTGAAGCTTTCTTT
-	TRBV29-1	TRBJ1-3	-	CSVQLLRVNSGNTIYF	TGCAGCGTGCAACTCCTACGGGTTAACTCTGGAAACACCATATATTTT
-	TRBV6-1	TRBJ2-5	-	CASSEASPARETQYF	TGTGCCAGCAGTGAAGCATCGCCCGCGAGAGAGACCCAGTACTTC
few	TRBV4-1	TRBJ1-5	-	CASSQDRDSRNQPQHF	TGCGCCAGCAGCCAAGATCGGGACTCCCGAAATCAGCCCCAGCATTTT
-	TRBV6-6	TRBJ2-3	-	CASSPRRDTQYF	TGTGCCAGCAGCCCGCGGAGAGATACGCAGTATTTT
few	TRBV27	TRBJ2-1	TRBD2	CASSLSGGDNEQFF	TGTGCCAGCAGTTTAAGCGGGGGGGACAATGAGCAGTTCTTC
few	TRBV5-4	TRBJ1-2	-	CASSSRGGLYGYTF	TGTGCCAGCAGCTCCCGTGGGGGACTCTATGGCTACACCTTC
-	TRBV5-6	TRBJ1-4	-	CASSRDIAGDEKLFF	TGTGCCAGCAGCAGAGACATCGCGGGGGACGAAAAACTGTTTTTT
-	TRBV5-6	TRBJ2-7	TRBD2	CASSLGAGVLSYEQYF	TGTGCCAGCAGCTTGGGAGCGGGGGTCTTATCCTACGAGCAGTACTTC
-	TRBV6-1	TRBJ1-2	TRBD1	CASSDLTGRGGYTF	TGTGCCAGCAGTGACCTGACAGGGCGGGGTGGCTACACCTTC
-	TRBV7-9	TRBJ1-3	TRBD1	CASAPFYRDRVRGNTIYF	TGTGCCAGCGCACCCTTCTACCGGGACAGGGTGCGTGGAAACACCATATATTTT
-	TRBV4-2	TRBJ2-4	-	CASSLDGQKGDIQYF	TGTGCCAGCAGCCTAGATGGACAGAAAGGGGACATTCAGTACTTC
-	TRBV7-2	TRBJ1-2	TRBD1	CASSPRTGGNGYTF	TGTGCCAGCAGCCCTCGGACAGGGGGCAATGGCTACACCTTC
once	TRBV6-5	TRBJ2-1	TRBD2	CASAAGGNSYNEQFF	TGTGCCAGTGCAGCGGGGGGCAACTCCTACAATGAGCAGTTCTTC
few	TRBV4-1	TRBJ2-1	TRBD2	CASSQGQARGGGNEQFF	TGCGCCAGCAGCCAAGGACAAGCACGCGGGGGAGGGAATGAGCAGTTCTTC
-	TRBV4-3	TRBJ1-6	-	CASSQDIGEVYNSPLHF	TGCGCCAGCAGCCAAGATATCGGGGAAGTCTATAATTCACCCCTCCACTTT
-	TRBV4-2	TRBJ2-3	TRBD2	CASSQQTSGVNTDTQYF	TGTGCCAGCAGCCAACAAACAAGCGGGGTTAACACAGATACGCAGTATTTT
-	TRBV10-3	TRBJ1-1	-	CAIRLGQDTEAFF	TGTGCCATCAGGCTGGGCCAAGACACTGAAGCTTTCTTT
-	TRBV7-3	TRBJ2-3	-	CASSSSVGDTQYF	TGTGCCAGCAGCTCTAGCGTGGGGGATACGCAGTATTTT
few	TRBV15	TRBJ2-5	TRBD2	CATSRDGREQETQYF	TGTGCCACCAGCAGAGATGGGAGGGAGCAAGAGACCCAGTACTTC
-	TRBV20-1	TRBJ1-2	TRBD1	CSAIDRGVYTF	TGCAGTGCCATAGACAGGGGTGTCTACACCTTC
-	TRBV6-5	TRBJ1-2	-	CASSYRGTGSYGYTF	TGTGCCAGCAGTTACCGGGGGACGGGGAGCTATGGCTACACCTTC
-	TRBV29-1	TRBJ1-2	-	CSAGGIGPPYGYTF	TGCAGCGCCGGGGGGATCGGGCCCCCGTATGGCTACACCTTC
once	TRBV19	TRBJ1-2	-	CASSKGTANYGYTF	TGTGCCAGTAGTAAAGGTACAGCCAACTATGGCTACACCTTC
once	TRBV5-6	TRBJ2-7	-	CASRATGGRGEQYF	TGTGCCAGCAGAGCGACCGGGGGAAGAGGCGAGCAGTACTTC